This T cell receptor beta chain emerged from a study of shared clonotypes between healthy human individuals (dated by TCRdb to the early 2020s). Notes on the research overall: The cohort included a few men and a couple of women between 18 and 49 years of age. To increase sequencing depth and limit assay-specific biases, TCR repertoire library preparation and sequencing were carried out by different laboratories using diverse techniques. Per donor, three plates each were used for CD4 naive and CD4 memory, two for CD8 naive, and one for CD8 memory. To estimate repertoire size and how much clonotype sharing occurs between individuals, the study deeply sequenced the blood TCR repertoires of about five healthy adults. Per donor, leukapheresis produced somewhere between about 0.94 and 9 billion PBMCs.

Worth noting for this clone: The antigen this receptor binds is unknown. Base qualities are not provided; no much larger clone lies one nucleotide away.

Using the deep immunoSEQ assay, TCR CDR3 regions were amplified from genomic DNA by multiplex PCR. Extracted genomic DNA from each cell subset was spread evenly across all wells of several immunoSEQ 96-well plates, with each plate serving as a replicate. For sorted subsets, each replicate PCR was loaded with 200 ng genomic DNA, equivalent to approximately 33,000 T cell genomes. Purified libraries were measured with a Qubit 3.0 fluorometer, size-checked on a Bioanalyzer 2100, and measured again with the KAPA Library Quantification kit. A separate single-read 150-cycle Illumina NextSeq 550 flow cell was used to sequence each immunoSEQ 96-well plate. Per the original workflow: Because the immunoSEQ output included only junctional sequences and no quality scores, the filtering could not be the same as the filtering used for full-length reads. Sequences were annotated with PyIR, a Python wrapper for IgBLAST v1.9, using IMGT germline references to assign V/J genes and CDR3. Reads were filtered out if the reads had weak V/J assignments (E-value above 1e-6), no CDR3, stop codons, out-of-frame junctions, or ambiguous translated residues. A V3J clonotype was defined by an identical inferred V gene, J gene, and CDR3 amino acid sequence. To compute the percentage overlap between repertoires, the number of shared unique clonotypes was divided by the size of the smaller repertoire. RTK rarefaction, the Chao1 estimator, and Recon v2.1 estimates of unobserved clonotypes were used to assess repertoire richness. OLGA was used to compute generation probabilities for all TCRbeta clonotypes that the gDNA method yielded from a handful of donors. Here the immuneACCESS table is served through TCRdb, limited to in-frame sequences with V and J called. Missing clones are a known gap in these copies; in checked studies unresolved V genes cover under half, and the rest lacks a known reason. V, J and clone size reflect that table, while D and trimming were determined from the DNA. This sample lists around 510,000 clones; around 96% were detected once. Of the sample, approximately 0.067% is held by the ten largest clones.

Donors were healthy HIV-negative adults with no recently reported acute infections or vaccinations. Every donor was a Caucasian adult living in Nashville, Tennessee, USA. Magnetic negative selection was used to enrich CD4+ T cells, after which naive cells were positively selected on CD45RA and the negative fraction became the memory subset. Blood was obtained by leukapheresis, after which PBMCs were separated by Ficoll-Histopaque density gradient centrifugation and cryopreserved in liquid nitrogen vapor phase. Purity and quantity of every magnetically sorted T cell population were checked by analytical flow cytometry. Genomic DNA was isolated from each sorted fraction and quantified by UV absorbance on a Nanodrop 2000c. The research as a whole found: Sampling was restricted to blood, and TCR repertoires in tissues likely differ from the TCR repertoires found in blood. Compared with non-shared clonotypes, clonotypes shared by all four sorted-subset donors had higher generation probabilities. Incomplete sequencing was indicated by rarefaction of sorted-subset datasets, despite the large sequencing depth. Based on pairwise subsampling, the degree of clonotype sharing among donors was expected to be affected by sequencing depth. Because the study included a small number of donors, the genetic and exposure-history diversity represented was limited. Naive subsets generally had larger estimated clonotype richness than memory subsets. Approximately 5% of naive CD4, 3.5% of naive CD8, about 2.1% of memory CD4, and about 0.4% of memory CD8 clonotypes were shared across a few donors.

The germline V gene encodes CDR1 MNHNY and CDR2 SVGAGI (reference sequence). V is reduced by 0 bases and J by 1 base, leaving a spacing of 11 bases between them. From the cysteine up to the phenylalanine, the CDR3 has a length of 16 residues. Here the CDR3 DNA is all that survives: 48 bases in frame from base 1. The receptor was isolated from a woman under 40 in good health. The chain is encoded by TRBV6-6 joined to TRBJ2-3; the D region may be TRBD1 or TRBD2, each matching 5 bases equally. The sequenced material came from naive CD4+ T cells sorted from blood. The sample's cell subset or site label, in plain terms: CD45RA+ positively selected. DNA sequence: TGTGCCAGCAGTTACTCAGGTGGGGACGGCACAGATACGCAGTATTTT. It specifies CASSYSGGDGTDTQYF.